The next 6 T cell receptor beta chains were all read from a single sample in a study of blood T cells in healthy people across ages. The second PCR ran roughly 6 to 11 cycles with a sample-barcoded 5' primer and J-beta primers. TCRdb re-called the 5' RACE reads through MiXCR, storing one row per CDR3 protein. The data hold 1.5 million to 2 million distinct CDR3 sequences, with 28% observed a single time. The sample comprised blood. These receptors all come from a woman aged 25 to 39 in good health.

This rearrangement joins TRBV12-5 to TRBJ1-5; D not resolved. Trimming shortened V by 5 bases and J by 6 bases, and 5 bases separated the two germline ends. Germline V CDR1 and CDR2: LGHNT, FRNRAP. This CDR3 is 11 amino acids long. This CDR3 is CASGQVQPQHF. In DNA form, the CDR3 reads TGTGCTAGTGGTCAGGTTCAGCCCCAGCATTTT.

This clonotype was observed a few times. The chain carries TRBV7-2 and TRBJ2-7; TRBD2 matches at 9 bases. There are 16 residues in the CDR3. Germline CDR1 and CDR2: SGHTA and FQGNSA. V was pared by 4 bases and J by 4 bases, with 11 bases of the junction left unmatched. The CDR3 DNA is TGTGCCAGCAGCTCTACGGGGTTAGCGGGAGCATACGAGCAGTACTTC. Residues: CASSSTGLAGAYEQYF.

This clonotype came up many times. A read error may produce the germline difference seen at one junction end. This chain joins TRBV10-2 and TRBJ2-6, with D hard to call. The CDR3 spans 13 residues. Germline loops: CDR1 WSHSY, CDR2 SAAADI. CDR3 DNA sequence: TGTGCCAGTAGGCTCACGGGGGCCAACGTCCTGACTTTC. Translating gives CASRLTGANVLTF.

The chain carries TRBV27 and TRBJ2-3; 10 nucleotides match TRBD1. This CDR3 spans 14 amino acids. CDR1 MNHEY and CDR2 SMNVEV come from the germline V gene (reference sequence). The ends lost 9 bases at V and 2 bases at J; junction bases unmatched: 5. The CDR3 coding sequence is TGTGCCAGTCCGGGGACAGGGGTCACAGATACGCAGTATTTT. It codes for CASPGTGVTDTQYF.

Many counts were recorded for this clonotype. The chain recombines TRBV9 with TRBJ2-7; D is perhaps TRBD2 (5 bases). The V end lost 4 bases, the J end lost 7 bases, and 21 bases lay between the germline ends. Germline CDR1 is SGDLS and CDR2 is YYNGEE. The CDR3 is 15 amino acids. The CDR3 loop reads CASSPRGSEVREQYF. Written as DNA, the CDR3 is TGTGCCAGCAGCCCCCGAGGTAGCGAGGTGAGGGAGCAGTACTTC.

The chain has TRBV6-6 and TRBJ1-2, with no clear D. The length of the CDR3 is 11 residues. The V gene's germline CDR1 is MNHNY and CDR2 SVGAGI (reference sequence). V shed 6 bases and J shed 8 bases, with 10 bases lying between them. The CDR3 protein is CASRTGFGYTF. The CDR3 bases are TGTGCCAGCAGGACGGGGTTCGGCTACACCTTC.